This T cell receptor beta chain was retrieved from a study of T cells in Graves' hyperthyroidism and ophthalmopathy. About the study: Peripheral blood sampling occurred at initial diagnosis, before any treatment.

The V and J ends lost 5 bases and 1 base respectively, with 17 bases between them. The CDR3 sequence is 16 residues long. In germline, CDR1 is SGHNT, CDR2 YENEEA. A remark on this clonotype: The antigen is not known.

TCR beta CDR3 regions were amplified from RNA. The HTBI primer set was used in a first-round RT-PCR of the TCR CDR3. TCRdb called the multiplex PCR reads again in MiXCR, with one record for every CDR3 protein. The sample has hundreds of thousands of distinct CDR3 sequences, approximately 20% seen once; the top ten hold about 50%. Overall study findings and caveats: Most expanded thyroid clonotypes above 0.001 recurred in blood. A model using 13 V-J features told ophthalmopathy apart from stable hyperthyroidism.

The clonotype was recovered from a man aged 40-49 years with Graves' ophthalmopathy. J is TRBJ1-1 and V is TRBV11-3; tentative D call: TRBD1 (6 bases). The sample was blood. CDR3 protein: CASSRVGGARNTEAFF. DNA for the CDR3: TGTGCCAGCAGCAGGGTGGGGGGCGCGCGGAACACTGAAGCTTTCTTT.